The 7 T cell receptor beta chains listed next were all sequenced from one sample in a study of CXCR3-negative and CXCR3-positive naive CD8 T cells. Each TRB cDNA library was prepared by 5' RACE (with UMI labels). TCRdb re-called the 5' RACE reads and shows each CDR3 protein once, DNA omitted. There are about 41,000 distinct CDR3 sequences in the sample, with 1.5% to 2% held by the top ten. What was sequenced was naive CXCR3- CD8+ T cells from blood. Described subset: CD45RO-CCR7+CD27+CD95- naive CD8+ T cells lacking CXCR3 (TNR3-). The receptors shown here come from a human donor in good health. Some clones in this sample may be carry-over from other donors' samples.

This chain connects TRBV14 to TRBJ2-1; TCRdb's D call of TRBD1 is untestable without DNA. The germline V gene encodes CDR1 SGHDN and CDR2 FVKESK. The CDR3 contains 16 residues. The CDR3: CASSQVRGFWRGEQFF.

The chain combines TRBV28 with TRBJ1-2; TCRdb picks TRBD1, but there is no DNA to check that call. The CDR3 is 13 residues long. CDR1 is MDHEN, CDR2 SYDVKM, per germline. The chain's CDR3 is CASSDRPNYGYTF.

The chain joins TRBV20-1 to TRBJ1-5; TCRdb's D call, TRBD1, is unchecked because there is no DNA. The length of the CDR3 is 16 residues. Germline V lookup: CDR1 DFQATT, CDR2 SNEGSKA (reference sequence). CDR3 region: CSARVQAGDSNQPQHF.

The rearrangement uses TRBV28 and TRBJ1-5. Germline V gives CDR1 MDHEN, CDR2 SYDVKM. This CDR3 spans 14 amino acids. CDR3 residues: CASKVQHSNQPQHF. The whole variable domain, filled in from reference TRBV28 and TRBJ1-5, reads DVKVTQSSRYLVKRTGEKVFLECVQDMDHENMFWYRQDPGLGLRLIYFSYDVKMKEKGDIPEGYSVSREKKERFSLILESASTNQTSMYLCASKVQHSNQPQHFGDGTRLSIL.

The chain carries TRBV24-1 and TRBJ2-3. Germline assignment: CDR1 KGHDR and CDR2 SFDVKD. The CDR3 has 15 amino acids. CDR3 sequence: CATSDFGASTDTQYF.

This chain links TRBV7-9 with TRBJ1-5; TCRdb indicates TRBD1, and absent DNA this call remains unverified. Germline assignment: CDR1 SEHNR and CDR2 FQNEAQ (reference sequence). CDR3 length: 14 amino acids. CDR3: CASSYGTDYQPQHF.

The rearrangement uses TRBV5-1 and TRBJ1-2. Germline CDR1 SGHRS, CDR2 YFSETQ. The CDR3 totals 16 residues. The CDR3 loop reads CASSSYSRSGDYGYTF.